The 2 T cell receptor beta chains below come from one sample, sequenced in a study of blood T cell repertoires in COVID-19. The protocol was immunoSEQ multiplex PCR, while the TCRdb copy is restricted to in-frame clones and leaves out a portion. Here the sample spans 360,000 or so clones, 89% being singletons. Sequences were obtained from peripheral blood. These receptors were collected from a woman aged 55-70 years with COVID-19, enrolled during active disease.

This chain joins TRBV7-9 and TRBJ1-2; 9 positions match TRBD1. Germline CDR1 is SEHNR and CDR2 is FQNEAQ (reference sequence). J lost 6 bases, V lost 5 bases, and 10 bases had no gene match. The CDR3 extends over 15 amino acids. The CDR3: CASSLGDRGSDGYTF. The CDR3, as DNA: TGTGCCAGCAGCCTGGGTGACAGGGGGTCGGATGGCTACACCTTC.

This chain uses TRBV5-1 with TRBJ1-3; perhaps TRBD1 as D (5 bases). This CDR3 region has 15 residues. The V end lost 0 bases, the J end lost 2 bases, and 9 bases lay between the germline ends. Germline CDR1 SGHRS, CDR2 YFSETQ. The CDR3 sequence is CASSLVGQTGNTIYF. CDR3 DNA sequence: TGCGCCAGCAGCTTGGTAGGACAAACTGGAAACACCATATATTTT.